What follows describes a single T cell receptor (beta chain). Using immunoSEQ multiplex PCR, the repertoire was profiled, and TCRdb retains in-frame clones only, with some absent. The data contain about 190,000 clones, about 90% of them singletons. The data belong to a study of control samples from healthy donors and cancer patients. CDR3 length equals 13 residues. Deletions cut 4 bases from V and 5 bases from J, with 12 bases between. Per the germline V gene, CDR1 is SGHDT and CDR2 is YYEEEE. The TCR originated in a man aged 30 to 45 in good health. The sample consisted of blood. The V and J genes are TRBV5-6 and TRBJ1-1; D might be TRBD1 (6 bases). The CDR3 loop reads CASSKRTGTEAFF. Here the CDR3 DNA reads TGTGCCAGCAGCAAAAGAACAGGGACTGAAGCTTTCTTT.